This record concerns one T cell receptor (beta chain) sequence. Its matching antigen is unknown. The CDR3 totals 15 residues. V was trimmed by 3 bases and J by 4 bases, leaving 16 bases between them. Germline lookup yields CDR1 SGHRS and CDR2 YFSETQ. Assay: immunoSEQ multiplex PCR; the TCRdb copy retains only in-frame clones and omits some. Of 90,000 to 120,000 clones in the sample, around nine tenths were seen once. The source of the sample is a study of T cell responses to AZD1222 COVID-19 vaccine. At the level of the study: Timing groups of about 4 and about 12 weeks for second doses were pooled. Study conclusions and caveats: None of the repertoires were sampled until the peak T cell response had passed. Reports say nearly half of spike-specific TCRs go after unmutated variant regions. Donor demographics were predominantly white British with a female majority; clonal diversity may be underestimated.

Sequenced here: peripheral blood, sampled on day 0 of AZD1222 vaccination. This sequence joins TRBV5-1 and TRBJ2-5, with D perhaps TRBD2 (6 bases). This TCR came from an adult in good health. CDR3 DNA sequence: TGCGCCAGCAGCTGGGGGAGGACACCGCTAGAGACCCAGTACTTC. As protein: CASSWGRTPLETQYF.